The 16 T cell receptor beta chains below were found in one sample sequenced in a study of blood T cell repertoires in COVID-19. TCRdb's copy holds only in-frame clones and misses some; the assay was immunoSEQ multiplex PCR. The sample includes roughly 250,000 clones, roughly nine tenths of them seen just once. Source material: peripheral blood. These receptors all come from a woman in her 30s with COVID-19, enrolled during active disease.

This chain links TRBV7-6 with TRBJ2-1; 7 nucleotides agree with TRBD1. This CDR3 region has 15 residues. Unmatched junction bases numbered 6, after V lost 2 bases and J lost 5 bases. Germline-derived CDR1 and CDR2 are SGHVS and FNYEAQ. The CDR3 DNA follows: TGTGCCAGCAGCTTAATGGGACAGCAGAACAATGAGCAGTTCTTC. Protein sequence: CASSLMGQQNNEQFF.

Many counts were recorded for this clone. The V call is TRBV18, the J call TRBJ1-4; the D is unclear. The CDR3 contains 17 residues. Germline lookup yields CDR1 KGHSH and CDR2 LQKENI. V lost 2 bases and J lost 0, with 13 bases in between. The CDR3 nucleotides read TGTGCCAGCTCACCATGGAGGCCCCTATCAACTAATGAAAAACTGTTTTTT. It translates to CASSPWRPLSTNEKLFF. The variable domain in full, with the rest retrieved from reference TRBV18 and TRBJ1-4, is NAGVMQNPRHLVRRRGQEARLRCSPMKGHSHVYWYRQLPEEGLKFMVYLQKENIIDESGMPKERFSAEFPKEGPSILRIQQVVRGDSAAYFCASSPWRPLSTNEKLFFGSGTQLSVL.

This clone was seen many times. Other nucleotide sequences in the sample specify the same CDR3. The J gene is TRBJ1-5, the V gene TRBV28, with D uncertain. Germline CDR1 MDHEN, CDR2 SYDVKM. Trimming removed 4 bases from V and 0 bases from J, with 7 bases in between. The CDR3 length is 14 residues. DNA of the CDR3: TGTGCCAGCAGTTCAGGATATAGCAATCAGCCCCAGCATTTT. Its protein product is CASSSGYSNQPQHF.

This chain uses TRBV10-3 with TRBJ1-4; 9 bases match TRBD1. The CDR3 is 12 amino acids. V shed 7 bases, J shed 15 bases, and the junction held 9 bases outside the gene matches. Germline CDR1 ENHRY, CDR2 SYGVKD. As DNA, the CDR3 is TGTGCCATCACCGATGGACAGGGGCTAGTGTTTTTT. It specifies CAITDGQGLVFF.

The chain recombines TRBV7-9 with TRBJ1-1; no clear D. The V gene's germline CDR1 is SEHNR and CDR2 FQNEAQ (reference sequence). CDR3 size: 12 residues. V gave up 1 base and J gave up 3 bases, with 3 bases separating them. The chain's CDR3 is CASSLVDTEAFF. In DNA, the CDR3 is TGTGCCAGCAGCTTAGTCGACACTGAAGCTTTCTTT. The full variable domain, its missing parts supplied by reference TRBV7-9 and TRBJ1-1, is DTGVSQNPRHKITKRGQNVTFRCDPISEHNRLYWYRQTLGQGPEFLTYFQNEAQLEKSRLLSDRFSAERPKGSFSTLEIQRTEQGDSAMYLCASSLVDTEAFFGQGTRLTVV.

This clone was seen only once. This chain joins TRBV4-1 and TRBJ2-7; TRBD2 might be the D (7 bases). V dropped 0 bases and J dropped 0 bases, with 18 bases sitting between them. The germline V gene encodes CDR1 MGHRA and CDR2 YSYEKL. The CDR3 runs 18 residues. CDR3 in amino acids: CASSQDYQLRGASYEQYF. The DNA for the CDR3 is TGCGCCAGCAGCCAAGATTACCAGCTTCGGGGGGCCTCCTACGAGCAGTACTTC.

This clone was observed once. The chain joins TRBV5-1 to TRBJ2-7, with D possibly matching TRBD2 (5 bases). The germline gives CDR1 SGHRS, CDR2 YFSETQ. Trimming removed 1 base from V and 3 bases from J, with 11 bases in between. The CDR3 totals 14 residues. DNA for the CDR3: TGCGCCAGCAGCTTGATGTTTGAGGGCTACGAGCAGTACTTC. This sequence encodes CASSLMFEGYEQYF.

V usage is TRBV5-1 and J usage is TRBJ2-3, with 8 nucleotides matching TRBD1. Germline V gives CDR1 SGHRS, CDR2 YFSETQ. The CDR3 is made up of 14 amino acids. J was trimmed by 7 bases and V by 5 bases; bases with no gene match: 9. CDR3 sequence (DNA): TGCGCCAGCAGAGGCGGGCAGGGGGCGAATACGCAGTATTTT. As protein: CASRGGQGANTQYF.

The chain combines TRBV27 with TRBJ1-5; a weak D match, TRBD1 (5 bases). Germline values: CDR1 MNHEY, CDR2 SMNVEV (reference sequence). The length of the CDR3 is 15 residues. V lost 2 bases and J 0 bases, leaving 8 bases between the germline ends. CDR3 in DNA: TGTGCCAGCAGTTTAGACAGCTATAGCAATCAGCCCCAGCATTTT. It yields the protein CASSLDSYSNQPQHF.

This sequence joins TRBV7-8 and TRBJ1-1, with 8 bases that match TRBD1. Germline-derived CDR1 and CDR2 are SGHVS and FQNEAQ. The V segment lost 1 base and the J segment 3 bases; nucleotides outside the gene matches: 13. The CDR3 has 18 residues. CDR3 in amino acids: CASSLVHVTGERDTEAFF. DNA of the CDR3: TGTGCCAGCAGCTTAGTTCATGTGACAGGGGAAAGGGACACTGAAGCTTTCTTT.

This clone appeared a single time. The chain combines TRBV4-2 with TRBJ2-5; the match to TRBD2 covers 8 bases. The length of the CDR3 is 14 residues. Trimming removed 6 bases from V and 5 bases from J; junction bases left unmatched: 8. Germline lookup yields CDR1 LGHNA and CDR2 YNFKEQ. In DNA form, the CDR3 reads TGTGCCAGCAGTACCGGGGGGGCCTGGGAGACCCAGTACTTC. This sequence encodes CASSTGGAWETQYF.

The rearrangement uses TRBV11-2 and TRBJ2-7; the match to TRBD2 covers 9 bases. This CDR3 has 15 amino acids. Germline assignment: CDR1 SGHAT and CDR2 FQNNGV. The junction had 4 bases not matched to a gene; V was cut back by 1 base and J by 3 bases. The CDR3 here is CASSLGRLADYEQYF. CDR3 nucleotides: TGTGCCAGCAGCTTAGGAAGACTAGCGGACTACGAGCAGTACTTC. The complete variable domain, with remaining parts taken from reference TRBV11-2 and TRBJ2-7, reads EAGVAQSPRYKIIEKRQSVAFWCNPISGHATLYWYQQILGQGPKLLIQFQNNGVVDDSQLPKDRFSAERLKGVDSTLKIQPAKLEDSAVYLCASSLGRLADYEQYFGPGTRLTVT.

The gene calls are TRBV27 and TRBJ2-1; D is undetermined. CDR3 size: 14 residues. Germline V gene sequence: CDR1 MNHEY, CDR2 SMNVEV (reference sequence). V lost 1 base and J lost 8, with 12 bases in between. CDR3 sequence (DNA): TGTGCCAGCAGTTTATATAGCCCCGAGCATGAGCAGTTCTTC. Its protein product is CASSLYSPEHEQFF.

As concerns this clone: One end of the junction is discordant with germline, which a read error may explain. This chain uses TRBV5-6 with TRBJ2-5; D uncertain. The CDR3 is 14 residues long. Germline CDR1 and CDR2: SGHDT and YYEEEE. DNA of the CDR3: TGTACCAGCAGGCAACTTTACACGAGGGAGACCCAGTACTTC. It is translated as CTSRQLYTRETQYF.

V is TRBV5-1 and J is TRBJ1-3; no clear D gene. Trimming cost V 4 bases and J 1 base, with 6 bases left between them. The CDR3 covers 13 residues. CDR1 SGHRS and CDR2 YFSETQ come from the germline V gene. CDR3 nucleotides: TGCGCCAGCAGCCCCGGGTCTGGAAACACCATATATTTT. Amino acids: CASSPGSGNTIYF.

The J gene is TRBJ1-6, the V gene TRBV6-6, with D possibly matching TRBD1 (5 bases). CDR3 length: 15 amino acids. Trimming stripped 7 bases from V and 13 bases from J, with 23 bases between. Germline-derived CDR1 and CDR2 are MNHNY and SVGAGI (reference sequence). The CDR3 here is CASKKETGDRAPLHF. The CDR3 region has the DNA TGTGCCAGCAAAAAGGAGACGGGGGACCGCGCGCCCCTCCACTTT.